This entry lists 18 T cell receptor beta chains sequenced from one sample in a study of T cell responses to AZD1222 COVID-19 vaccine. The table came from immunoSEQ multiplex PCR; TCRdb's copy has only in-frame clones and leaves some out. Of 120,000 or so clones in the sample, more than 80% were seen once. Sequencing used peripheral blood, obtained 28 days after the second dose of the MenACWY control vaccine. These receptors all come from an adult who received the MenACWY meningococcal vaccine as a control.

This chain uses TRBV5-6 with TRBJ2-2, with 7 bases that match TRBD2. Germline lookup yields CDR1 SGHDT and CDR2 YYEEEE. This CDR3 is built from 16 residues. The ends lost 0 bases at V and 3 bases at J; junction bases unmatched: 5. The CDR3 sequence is CASSLAGGGDTGELFF. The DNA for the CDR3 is TGTGCCAGCAGCTTGGCTGGGGGAGGGGACACCGGGGAGCTGTTTTTT.

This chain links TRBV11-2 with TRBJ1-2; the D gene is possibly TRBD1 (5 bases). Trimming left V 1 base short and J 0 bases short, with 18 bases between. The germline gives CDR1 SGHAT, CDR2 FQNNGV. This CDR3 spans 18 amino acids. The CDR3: CASSLVPARVLTNYGYTF. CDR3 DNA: TGTGCCAGCAGCTTAGTCCCCGCCAGGGTCCTTACTAACTATGGCTACACCTTC.

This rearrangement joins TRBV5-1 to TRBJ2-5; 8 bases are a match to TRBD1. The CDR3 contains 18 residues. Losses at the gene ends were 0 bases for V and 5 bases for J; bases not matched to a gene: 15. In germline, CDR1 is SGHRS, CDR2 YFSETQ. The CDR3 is CASSLVAGGSLSGETQYF. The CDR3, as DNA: TGCGCCAGCAGCTTGGTGGCAGGGGGCTCCCTTTCTGGGGAGACCCAGTACTTC.

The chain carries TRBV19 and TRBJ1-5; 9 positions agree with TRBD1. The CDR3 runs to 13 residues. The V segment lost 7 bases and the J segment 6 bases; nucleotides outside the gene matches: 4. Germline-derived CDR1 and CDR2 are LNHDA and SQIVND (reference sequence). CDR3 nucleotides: TGTGCCAGTAAGGGACAGGGTGTTCAGCCCCAGCATTTT. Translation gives CASKGQGVQPQHF.

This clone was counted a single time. CDR3: CASSEYRSNEQFF. In nucleotides, the CDR3 is TGCGCCAGCAGTGAGTACAGGTCGAATGAGCAGTTCTTC. The gene calls are TRBV10-1 and TRBJ2-1; the D gene is possibly TRBD1 (5 bases). Germline CDR1 reads WNHNN; CDR2 reads SYGVQD (reference sequence). The CDR3 has 13 amino acids. Trimming took 1 base from V and 7 from J, leaving 8 bases between them.

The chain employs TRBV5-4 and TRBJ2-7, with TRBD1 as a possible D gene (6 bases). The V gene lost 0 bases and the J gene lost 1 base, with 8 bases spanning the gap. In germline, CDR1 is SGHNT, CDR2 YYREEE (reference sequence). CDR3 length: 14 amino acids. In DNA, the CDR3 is TGTGCCAGCAGCTTGGACAGGGCGTCCTACGAGCAGTACGTC. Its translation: CASSLDRASYEQYV.

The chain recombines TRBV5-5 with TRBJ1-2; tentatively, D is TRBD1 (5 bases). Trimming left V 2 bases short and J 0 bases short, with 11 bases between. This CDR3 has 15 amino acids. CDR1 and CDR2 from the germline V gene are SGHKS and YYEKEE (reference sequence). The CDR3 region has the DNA TGTGCCAGCAGCTTATTTAGACAGACTAACTATGGCTACACCTTC. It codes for CASSLFRQTNYGYTF.

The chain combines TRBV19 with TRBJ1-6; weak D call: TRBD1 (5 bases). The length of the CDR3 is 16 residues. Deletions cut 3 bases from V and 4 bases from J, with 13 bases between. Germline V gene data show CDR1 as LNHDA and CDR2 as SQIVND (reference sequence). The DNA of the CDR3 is TGTGCCAGTAGTATGCAGGCGGAGGGGTATAATTCACCCCTCCACTTT. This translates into CASSMQAEGYNSPLHF.

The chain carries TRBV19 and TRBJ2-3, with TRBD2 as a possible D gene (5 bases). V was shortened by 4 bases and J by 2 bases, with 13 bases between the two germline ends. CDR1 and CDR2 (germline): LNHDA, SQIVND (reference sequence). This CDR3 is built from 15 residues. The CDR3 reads CASSKLGGVTDTQYF. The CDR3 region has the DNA TGTGCCAGTAGTAAATTAGGAGGTGTCACAGATACGCAGTATTTT.

DNA of the CDR3: TGCAGCGTTGAAGCTGGGCCCTATGGCTACACCTTC. Its protein is CSVEAGPYGYTF. V and J are TRBV29-1 and TRBJ1-2; D gene uncertain. CDR3 length: 12 amino acids. CDR1 and CDR2 from the germline V gene are SQVTM and ANQGSEA. The V end lost 1 base, the J end lost 4 bases, and 7 bases lay between the germline ends.

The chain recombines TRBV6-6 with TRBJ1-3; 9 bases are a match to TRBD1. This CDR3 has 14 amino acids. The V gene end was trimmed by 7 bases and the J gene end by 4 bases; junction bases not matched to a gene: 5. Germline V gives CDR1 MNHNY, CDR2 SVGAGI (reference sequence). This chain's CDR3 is CASKTGTGGNTIYF. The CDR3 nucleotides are TGTGCCAGCAAAACCGGGACAGGGGGAAACACCATATATTTT.

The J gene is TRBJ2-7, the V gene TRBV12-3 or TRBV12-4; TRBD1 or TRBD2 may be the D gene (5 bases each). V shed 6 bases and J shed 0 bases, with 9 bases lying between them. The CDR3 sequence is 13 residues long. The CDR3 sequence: CASRGVNSYEQYF. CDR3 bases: TGTGCCAGCAGGGGGGTTAACTCCTACGAGCAGTACTTC.

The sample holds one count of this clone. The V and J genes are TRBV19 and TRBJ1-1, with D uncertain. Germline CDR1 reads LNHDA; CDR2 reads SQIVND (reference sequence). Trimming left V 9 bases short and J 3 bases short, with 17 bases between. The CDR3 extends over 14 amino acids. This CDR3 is CASQNLPAYTEAFF. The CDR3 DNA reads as TGTGCCAGCCAAAACTTACCAGCGTACACTGAAGCTTTCTTT.

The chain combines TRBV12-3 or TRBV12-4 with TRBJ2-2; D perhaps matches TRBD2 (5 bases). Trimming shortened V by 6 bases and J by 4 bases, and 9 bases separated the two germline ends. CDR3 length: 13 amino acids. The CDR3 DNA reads TGTGCCAGCAGGCCGGACTTCACCGGGGAGCTGTTTTTT. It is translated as CASRPDFTGELFF.

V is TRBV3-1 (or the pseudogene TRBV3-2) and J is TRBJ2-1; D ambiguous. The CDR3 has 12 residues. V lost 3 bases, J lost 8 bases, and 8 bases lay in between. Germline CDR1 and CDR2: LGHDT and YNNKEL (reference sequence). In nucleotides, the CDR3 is TGTGCCAGCAGCCACATTGAGGATGAGCAGTTCTTC. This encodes CASSHIEDEQFF.

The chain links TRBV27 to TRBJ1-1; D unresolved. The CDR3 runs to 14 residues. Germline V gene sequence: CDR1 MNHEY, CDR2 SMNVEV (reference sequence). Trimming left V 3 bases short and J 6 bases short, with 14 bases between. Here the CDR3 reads CASSFGPFFAEAFF. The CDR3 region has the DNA TGTGCCAGCAGTTTTGGGCCTTTCTTCGCTGAAGCTTTCTTT.

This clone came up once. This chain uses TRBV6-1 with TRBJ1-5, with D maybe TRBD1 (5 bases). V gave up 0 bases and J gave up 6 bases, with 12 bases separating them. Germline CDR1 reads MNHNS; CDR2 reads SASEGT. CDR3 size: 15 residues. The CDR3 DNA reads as TGTGCCAGCAGTGAAGCTGGCAGGGTTGGTCAGCCCCAGCATTTT. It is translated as CASSEAGRVGQPQHF.

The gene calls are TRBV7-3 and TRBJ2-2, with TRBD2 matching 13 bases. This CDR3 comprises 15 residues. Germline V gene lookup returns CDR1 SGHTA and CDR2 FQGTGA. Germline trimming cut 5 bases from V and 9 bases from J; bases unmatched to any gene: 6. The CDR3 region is CASSPRTSGSRELFF. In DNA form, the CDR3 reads TGTGCCAGCAGCCCAAGGACTAGCGGGAGCAGGGAGCTGTTTTTT.